This T cell receptor beta chain was retrieved from a study of blood T cells in healthy people across ages. Study observations and caveats: Getting older went along with TCR beta diversity per million T cells dropping roughly linearly. From one million sequenced T cells, diversity estimates were lower bounds.

Losses at the gene ends were 0 bases for V and 5 bases for J; bases not matched to a gene: 7. The CDR3 runs to 15 residues. Looked up from germline, CDR1 is LNHNV and CDR2 is YYDKDF (reference sequence). The use of a sample-barcoded 5' primer and a J-beta primer mix characterized a second PCR of roughly 7 to 12 cycles. Each CDR3 protein gets one entry after TCRdb re-called the 5' RACE reads with MiXCR. The sample records around 800,000 distinct CDR3 sequences, 55% to 65% being singletons. In the case of this clonotype: Its antigen is currently unknown.

The chain couples TRBV15 to TRBJ2-7; TRBD1 matches 7 bases. The receptor was derived from a man aged 25-45 years in good health. The material sequenced was blood. CDR3 residues: CATSRDNRGLDEQYF. In nucleotides, the CDR3 is TGTGCCACCAGCAGAGATAACAGGGGTCTGGACGAGCAGTACTTC.